What follows are 32 T cell receptor beta chains derived from one specimen sequenced in a study of blood T cell repertoires in COVID-19. The table came from immunoSEQ multiplex PCR; TCRdb's copy has only in-frame clones and leaves some out. The sample includes under 400,000 clones, approximately 90% of them seen just once. Sample: peripheral blood. Receptors originate from a woman aged 60-75 years with COVID-19, enrolled during active disease.

The J gene is TRBJ2-3, the V gene TRBV5-1, with 10 bases that match TRBD1. This CDR3 spans 15 amino acids. V lost 4 bases, J lost 4 bases, and 6 bases stayed unmatched. CDR1 is SGHRS, CDR2 YFSETQ, per germline. The CDR3 is CASSRGQGLSDTQYF. The CDR3 region has the DNA TGCGCCAGCAGCCGGGGACAGGGGTTATCAGATACGCAGTATTTT.

The chain carries TRBV27 and TRBJ1-6; tentative D call: TRBD1 (5 bases). This CDR3 region has 15 residues. The germline V gene has CDR1 MNHEY and CDR2 SMNVEV (reference sequence). V lost 5 bases to trimming and J lost 9 bases, with 17 bases between them. The CDR3 region is CASSRQVGGGSPLHF. The CDR3, as DNA: TGTGCCAGCAGTCGCCAGGTGGGGGGAGGTTCACCCCTCCACTTT.

J is TRBJ1-1 and V is TRBV9; 7 bases match TRBD1. J was trimmed by 7 bases and V by 0 bases; bases with no gene match: 12. CDR1 is SGDLS and CDR2 is YYNGEE in the germline V gene. This CDR3 spans 16 amino acids. The CDR3 spells CASSVGLGAGGNEAFF. As DNA, the CDR3 is TGTGCCAGCAGCGTAGGCCTGGGGGCAGGGGGTAATGAAGCTTTCTTT.

V is TRBV19 and J is TRBJ2-6; D is possibly TRBD1 (5 bases). The CDR3 has 15 residues. Germline assignment: CDR1 LNHDA and CDR2 SQIVND (reference sequence). The ends were cut back, 6 bases at V and 5 bases at J, with 14 bases in the middle. The CDR3 is CASRTGGNWANVLTF. The CDR3 bases are TGTGCCAGTAGAACAGGTGGCAACTGGGCCAACGTCCTGACTTTC.

The chain employs TRBV9 and TRBJ1-2; 7 bases are shared with TRBD1. The CDR3 runs to 13 residues. The junction had 5 bases not matched to a gene; V was cut back by 4 bases and J by 5 bases. Germline assignment: CDR1 SGDLS and CDR2 YYNGEE. The CDR3 sequence is CASSSRGKYGYTF. The CDR3 nucleotides read TGTGCCAGCAGCAGCAGGGGGAAGTATGGCTACACCTTC.

This clone appeared a few times. CDR3 in amino acids: CASSVLARSDTQYF. CDR3 coding DNA: TGTGCCAGCAGTGTCCTAGCTAGGTCAGATACGCAGTATTTT. The V gene is TRBV2, the J gene TRBJ2-3; TRBD2 is a possible D gene (5 bases). The CDR3 is 14 amino acids. Germline lookup yields CDR1 SNHLY and CDR2 FYNNEI. V dropped 4 bases and J dropped 4 bases, with 12 bases sitting between them.

This clone was counted between two and nine times. This chain uses TRBV18 with TRBJ1-6, with a tentative D call TRBD1 (5 bases). Germline V gene lookup returns CDR1 KGHSH and CDR2 LQKENI. The V end was cut by 4 bases, the J end by 3 bases, with 7 bases between. The CDR3 covers 14 residues. CDR3 loop: CASSQQDYNSPLHF. DNA for the CDR3: TGTGCCAGCTCACAACAGGACTATAATTCACCCCTCCACTTT.

The chain joins TRBV30 to TRBJ1-2, with 9 nucleotides matching TRBD1. J was trimmed by 8 bases and V by 1 base; bases with no gene match: 5. Looked up from germline, CDR1 is GTSNPN and CDR2 is SVGIG (reference sequence). This CDR3 has 13 amino acids. The chain's CDR3 is CAWSGRQGEGYTF. In nucleotides, the CDR3 is TGTGCCTGGAGTGGGCGACAGGGGGAAGGCTACACCTTC. Combining the CDR3 with reference TRBV30 and TRBJ1-2 gives the whole variable domain SQTIHQWPATLVQPVGSPLSLECTVEGTSNPNLYWYRQAAGRGLQLLFYSVGIGQISSEVPQNLSASRPQDRQFILSSKKLLLSDSGFYLCAWSGRQGEGYTFGSGTRLTVV.

This clone was detected only once. This chain joins TRBV6-5 and TRBJ1-1; no reliable D call. This CDR3 has 13 amino acids. The germline V and J ends were trimmed by 8 bases and 5 bases, with 15 bases remaining between them. Germline values: CDR1 MNHEY, CDR2 SVGAGI. The CDR3 DNA is TGTGCCAGCCGAGTGCCGGGAGGGACTGAAGCTTTCTTT. Translating gives CASRVPGGTEAFF.

This sequence joins TRBV4-2 and TRBJ2-7; TRBD1 aligns across 10 bases. The length of the CDR3 is 15 residues. Germline values: CDR1 LGHNA, CDR2 YNFKEQ. V lost 2 bases, J lost 4 bases, and 5 bases stayed unmatched. As DNA, the CDR3 is TGTGCCAGCAGCCAACTAAGACAGGGGGCTTACGAGCAGTACTTC. Translation: CASSQLRQGAYEQYF.

This sequence joins TRBV3-1 (or the pseudogene TRBV3-2) and TRBJ1-2, with D possibly being TRBD1 (6 bases). The CDR3 has 14 amino acids. The ends were cut back, 4 bases at V and 2 bases at J, with 11 bases in the middle. Germline CDR1 is LGHDT and CDR2 is YNNKEL (reference sequence). CDR3 coding DNA: TGTGCCAGCAGCCCACAGGGTTTCAACTATGGCTACACCTTC. Protein product: CASSPQGFNYGYTF.

The V call is TRBV5-1, the J call TRBJ1-5, with 10 positions matching TRBD1. V dropped 4 bases and J dropped 7; count of bases not matched to a gene: 5. The CDR3 is 14 residues long. The V gene's germline CDR1 is SGHRS and CDR2 YFSETQ. The CDR3 DNA reads as TGCGCCAGCAGCCCGGACAGGGGGGGACAGCCCCAGCATTTT. Amino acid sequence: CASSPDRGGQPQHF. The complete variable domain, with remaining parts taken from reference TRBV5-1 and TRBJ1-5, reads KAGVTQTPRYLIKTRGQQVTLSCSPISGHRSVSWYQQTPGQGLQFLFEYFSETQRNKGNFPGRFSGRQFSNSRSEMNVSTLELGDSALYLCASSPDRGGQPQHFGDGTRLSIL.

V usage is TRBV5-1 and J usage is TRBJ2-5; D possibly corresponds to TRBD1 (6 bases). V was clipped by 0 bases and J by 5 bases, with 17 bases between them. This CDR3 is 16 amino acids long. CDR1 SGHRS and CDR2 YFSETQ come from the germline V gene. In DNA, the CDR3 is TGCGCCAGCAGCTTGGTTCGAACAGGGTCTTTTGAGACCCAGTACTTC. Encoded protein: CASSLVRTGSFETQYF.

The chain joins TRBV24-1 to TRBJ1-2; possible D gene TRBD1, 5 bases. There are 13 residues in the CDR3. V lost 7 bases and J 4 bases, leaving 12 bases between the germline ends. The germline CDR1 and CDR2 sequences are KGHDR and SFDVKD. CDR3 residues: CATREQVVYGYTF. CDR3 nucleotide sequence: TGTGCCACCAGAGAACAGGTCGTCTATGGCTACACCTTC.

The CDR3 bases are TGTGCCAGCAGCCAGACAGGGGGCAATCAGCCCCAGCATTTT. Translation gives CASSQTGGNQPQHF. The V gene is TRBV7-8, the J gene TRBJ1-5; 8 bases fit TRBD1. Trimming took 5 bases from V and 2 from J; bases not matched to a gene: 2. The CDR3 spans 14 residues. Germline CDR1 and CDR2: SGHVS and FQNEAQ.

The chain links TRBV30 to TRBJ1-4; the match to TRBD1 covers 8 bases. Looked up from germline, CDR1 is GTSNPN and CDR2 is SVGIG (reference sequence). The CDR3 loop spans 13 amino acids. With V trimmed by 3 bases and J by 7 bases, 4 bases remained unmatched. The CDR3 bases are TGTGCCTGGAGAACAGGGGGGAGTGAAAAACTGTTTTTT. It yields the protein CAWRTGGSEKLFF.

V is TRBV7-9 and J is TRBJ1-1; D is ambiguous. The V and J ends lost 7 bases and 3 bases respectively, with 15 bases between them. The CDR3 contains 14 residues. Per germline, CDR1 SEHNR and CDR2 FQNEAQ (reference sequence). The CDR3 sequence is CASTSWRVDTEAFF. CDR3 bases: TGTGCCAGCACCTCCTGGCGGGTGGACACTGAAGCTTTCTTT.

The chain joins TRBV6-1 to TRBJ2-7, with TRBD1 identical over 7 bases. Germline CDR1 and CDR2: MNHNS and SASEGT. The CDR3 runs 15 residues. The trim removed 5 bases at V and 1 base at J, leaving 8 bases unmatched. In nucleotides, the CDR3 is TGTGCCAGCAGTTCAAAGGGGGCCGAATCCTACGAGCAGTACTTC. Its translation: CASSSKGAESYEQYF.

This chain links TRBV5-1 with TRBJ2-5; 8 bases align to TRBD1. The V gene end was trimmed by 2 bases and the J gene end by 4 bases; junction bases not matched to a gene: 4. Germline lookup yields CDR1 SGHRS and CDR2 YFSETQ. The CDR3 runs to 14 residues. The CDR3, as DNA: TGCGCCAGCAGCTTAGGACAGGGTGGAGAGACCCAGTACTTC. Its protein is CASSLGQGGETQYF. Full variable domain (outside the CDR3, taken from reference TRBV5-1 and TRBJ2-5): KAGVTQTPRYLIKTRGQQVTLSCSPISGHRSVSWYQQTPGQGLQFLFEYFSETQRNKGNFPGRFSGRQFSNSRSEMNVSTLELGDSALYLCASSLGQGGETQYFGPGTRLLVL.

V and J are TRBV12-3 or TRBV12-4 and TRBJ2-7; TRBD1 might be the D (5 bases). V was shortened by 6 bases and J by 0 bases, with 9 bases between the two germline ends. The CDR3 is 13 amino acids. CDR3 bases: TGTGCCAGCAGGTACAGGAACTCCTACGAGCAGTACTTC. It yields the protein CASRYRNSYEQYF.

The chain carries TRBV6-5 and TRBJ1-1, with 10 positions matching TRBD1. Germline loops: CDR1 MNHEY, CDR2 SVGAGI. This CDR3 has 14 amino acids. The V gene end was trimmed by 7 bases and the J gene end by 0 bases; junction bases not matched to a gene: 2. CDR3 protein: CASMDRGMNTEAFF. The DNA for the CDR3 is TGTGCCAGCATGGACAGGGGGATGAACACTGAAGCTTTCTTT.

This rearrangement joins TRBV18 to TRBJ1-2, with D uncertain. Trimming pared 3 bases from V and 10 bases from J, leaving 21 bases between. The CDR3 loop spans 15 amino acids. Germline-derived CDR1 and CDR2 are KGHSH and LQKENI. CDR3 sequence (DNA): TGTGCCAGCTCACCCCGGACTCTCCAAAGTTCCGACTACACCTTC. This codes for CASSPRTLQSSDYTF.

The chain uses TRBV7-2 and TRBJ2-2; TRBD1 agrees at 7 bases. The V gene end was trimmed by 5 bases and the J gene end by 4 bases; junction bases not matched to a gene: 10. CDR1 is SGHTA, CDR2 FQGNSA, per germline. This CDR3 is 16 amino acids long. CDR3: CASSIDRALITGELFF. CDR3 nucleotide sequence: TGTGCCAGCAGCATAGACAGGGCACTTATCACCGGGGAGCTGTTTTTT.

The chain has TRBV6-5 and TRBJ1-3; 9 nucleotides agree with TRBD1. Germline CDR1 reads MNHEY; CDR2 reads SVGAGI. V was clipped by 0 bases and J by 3 bases; unmatched bases: 3. This CDR3 has 16 residues. As DNA, the CDR3 is TGTGCCAGCAGTTACTCGGGGACAGGGATTGGAAACACCATATATTTT. This codes for CASSYSGTGIGNTIYF.

This clone was detected only a few times. The chain is built from TRBV28 and TRBJ2-7; TRBD2 matches 8 bases. V trimming: 1 base; J trimming: 5 bases; junction bases outside the gene matches: 10. This CDR3 contains 16 residues. Germline CDR1 is MDHEN and CDR2 is SYDVKM. CDR3 bases: TGTGCCAGCAGTTTATACCTAGGGAGCGGGGGCAACGAGCAGTACTTC. It encodes CASSLYLGSGGNEQYF.

The chain recombines TRBV27 with TRBJ1-2, with a possible D match to TRBD1 (6 bases). V lost 6 bases to trimming and J lost 0 bases, with 11 bases between them. This CDR3 is 14 amino acids long. Germline V CDR1 and CDR2: MNHEY, SMNVEV (reference sequence). The CDR3 is CASRPTGTNYGYTF. CDR3 nucleotide sequence: TGTGCCAGCAGGCCGACAGGTACTAACTATGGCTACACCTTC.

The chain has TRBV3-1 (or the pseudogene TRBV3-2) and TRBJ2-5; TRBD1 matches 7 bases. Germline CDR1 LGHDT, CDR2 YNNKEL (reference sequence). Germline trimming cut 10 bases from V and 4 bases from J; bases unmatched to any gene: 6. The CDR3 runs to 12 residues. In DNA, the CDR3 is TGTGCCACCAGGACAGGTGGAGAGACCCAGTACTTC. This translates into CATRTGGETQYF.

The sample holds one count of this clone. The chain links TRBV5-5 to TRBJ1-5; 7 nucleotides align to TRBD1. Trimming removed 3 bases from V and 0 bases from J; junction bases left unmatched: 6. This CDR3 region has 16 residues. The germline CDR1 and CDR2 sequences are SGHKS and YYEKEE (reference sequence). In DNA, the CDR3 is TGTGCCAGCAGCTGGGACAGTGGGGGTAGCAATCAGCCCCAGCATTTT. The encoded protein is CASSWDSGGSNQPQHF.

Points on this clone: At one end, the junction sequence differs from germline, possibly due to a read error. The genes are TRBV7-7 and TRBJ2-1; 12 bases line up with TRBD2. The CDR3 covers 15 residues. Germline values: CDR1 SSHAT, CDR2 FNYEAQ (reference sequence). The CDR3 nucleotides read TGTGCTAGCAGCAGACTAGCGGGGGCTTACAATGAGCAGTTCTTC. This codes for CASSRLAGAYNEQFF.

This chain links TRBV6-5 with TRBJ1-5; D not resolved. Per the germline V gene, CDR1 is MNHEY and CDR2 is SVGAGI. Trimming took 7 bases from V and 0 from J, leaving 10 bases between them. The CDR3 is made up of 14 amino acids. CDR3 DNA sequence: TGTGCCAGCACCCCGACGGGTAGCAATCAGCCCCAGCATTTT. Protein product: CASTPTGSNQPQHF.

The CDR3 DNA follows: TGCGCCAGCAGCCGGGACAGCACCGGGGAGCTGTTTTTT. Translation: CASSRDSTGELFF. V and J are TRBV10-1 and TRBJ2-2; 7 bases are a match to TRBD1. Germline V gene data show CDR1 as WNHNN and CDR2 as SYGVQD (reference sequence). Trimming took 6 bases from V and 4 from J; bases not matched to a gene: 2. CDR3 size: 13 residues.

The V and J genes are TRBV11-3 and TRBJ2-7; TRBD1 agrees at 7 bases. Germline V gene data show CDR1 as SGHNT and CDR2 as YENEEA. Germline trimming cut 3 bases from V and 5 bases from J; bases unmatched to any gene: 4. The CDR3 totals 13 residues. In nucleotides, the CDR3 is TGTGCCAGCAGCTTCCAGGGGGTGGACGAGCAGTACTTC. It yields the protein CASSFQGVDEQYF.